This T cell receptor (beta chain) comes out of a study of cytomegalovirus exposure and HLA in healthy donors. Overall study findings and caveats: TCR beta chains numbering some 150 were designated cytomegalovirus-associated.

The PCR used 60 Vbeta and 13 Jbeta primers. Using immunoSEQ multiplex PCR, the repertoire was profiled, and TCRdb retains in-frame clones only, with some absent. The sample carries fewer than 150,000 clones, around 70% recorded once. On this clone: Antigen specificity is unknown.

V was shortened by 6 bases and J by 1 base, with 9 bases between the two germline ends. The CDR3 runs to 13 residues. The germline CDR1 and CDR2 sequences are MDHEN and SYDVKM. Material: PBMCs. The V call is TRBV28, the J call TRBJ1-2; D call uncertain. The clonotype originates from a man aged 25 to 40 in good health and CMV-seronegative. CDR3: CASRGGSNYGYTF. For the CDR3, the DNA is TGTGCCAGCAGGGGCGGGAGTAACTATGGCTACACCTTC.